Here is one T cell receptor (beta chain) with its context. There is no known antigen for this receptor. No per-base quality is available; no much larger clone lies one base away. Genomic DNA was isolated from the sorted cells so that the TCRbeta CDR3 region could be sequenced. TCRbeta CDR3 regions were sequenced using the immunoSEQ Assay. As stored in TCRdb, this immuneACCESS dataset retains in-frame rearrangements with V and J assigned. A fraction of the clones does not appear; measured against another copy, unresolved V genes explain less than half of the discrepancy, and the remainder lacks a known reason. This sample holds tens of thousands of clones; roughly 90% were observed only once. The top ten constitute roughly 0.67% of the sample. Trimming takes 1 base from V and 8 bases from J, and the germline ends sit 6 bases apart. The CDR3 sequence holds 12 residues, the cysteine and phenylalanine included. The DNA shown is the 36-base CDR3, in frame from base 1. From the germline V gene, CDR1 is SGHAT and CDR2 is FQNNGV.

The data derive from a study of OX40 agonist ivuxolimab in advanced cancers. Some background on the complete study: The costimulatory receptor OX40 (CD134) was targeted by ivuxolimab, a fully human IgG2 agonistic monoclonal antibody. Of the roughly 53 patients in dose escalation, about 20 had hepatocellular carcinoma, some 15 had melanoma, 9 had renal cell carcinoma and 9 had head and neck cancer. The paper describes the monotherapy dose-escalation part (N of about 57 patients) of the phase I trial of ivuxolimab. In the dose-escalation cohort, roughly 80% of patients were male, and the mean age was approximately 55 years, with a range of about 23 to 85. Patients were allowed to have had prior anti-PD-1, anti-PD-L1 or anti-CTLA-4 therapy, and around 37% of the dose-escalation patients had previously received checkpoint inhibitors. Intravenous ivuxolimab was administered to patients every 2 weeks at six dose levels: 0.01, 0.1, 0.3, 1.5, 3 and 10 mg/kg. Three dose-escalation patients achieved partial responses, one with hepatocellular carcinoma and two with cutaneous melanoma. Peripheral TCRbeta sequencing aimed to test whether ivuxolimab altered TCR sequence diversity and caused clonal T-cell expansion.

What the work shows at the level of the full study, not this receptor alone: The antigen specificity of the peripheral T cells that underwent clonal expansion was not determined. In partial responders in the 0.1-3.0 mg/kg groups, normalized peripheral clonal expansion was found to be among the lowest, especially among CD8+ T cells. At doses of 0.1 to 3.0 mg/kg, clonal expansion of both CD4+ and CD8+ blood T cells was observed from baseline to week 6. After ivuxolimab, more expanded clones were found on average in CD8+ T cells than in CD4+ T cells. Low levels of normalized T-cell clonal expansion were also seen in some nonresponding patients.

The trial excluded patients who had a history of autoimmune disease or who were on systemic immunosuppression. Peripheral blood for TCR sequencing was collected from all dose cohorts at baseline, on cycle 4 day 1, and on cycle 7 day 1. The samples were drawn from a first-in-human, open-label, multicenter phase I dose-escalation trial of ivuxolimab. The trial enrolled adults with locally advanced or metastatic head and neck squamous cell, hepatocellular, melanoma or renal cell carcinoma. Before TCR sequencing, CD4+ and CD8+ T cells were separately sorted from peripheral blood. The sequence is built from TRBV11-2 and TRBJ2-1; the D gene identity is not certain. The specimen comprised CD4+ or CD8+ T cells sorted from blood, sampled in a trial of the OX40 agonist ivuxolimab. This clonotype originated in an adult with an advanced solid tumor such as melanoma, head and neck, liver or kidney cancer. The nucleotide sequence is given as TGTGCCAGCAGCTTAGGGGTACATGAGCAGTTCTTC. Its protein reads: CASSLGVHEQFF.